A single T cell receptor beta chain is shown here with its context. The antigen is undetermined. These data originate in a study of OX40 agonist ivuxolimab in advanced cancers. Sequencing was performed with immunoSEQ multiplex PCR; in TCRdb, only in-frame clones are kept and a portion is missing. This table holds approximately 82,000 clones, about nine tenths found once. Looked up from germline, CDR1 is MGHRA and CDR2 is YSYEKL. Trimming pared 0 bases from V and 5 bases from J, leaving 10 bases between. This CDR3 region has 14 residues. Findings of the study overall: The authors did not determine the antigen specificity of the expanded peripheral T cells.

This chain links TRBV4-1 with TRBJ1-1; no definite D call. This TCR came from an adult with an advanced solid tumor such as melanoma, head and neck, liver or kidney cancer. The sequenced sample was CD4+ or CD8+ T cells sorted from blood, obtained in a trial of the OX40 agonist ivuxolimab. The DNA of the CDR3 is TGCGCCAGCAGCCAAGATCGTAGGGTTACTGAAGCTTTCTTT. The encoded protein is CASSQDRRVTEAFF.